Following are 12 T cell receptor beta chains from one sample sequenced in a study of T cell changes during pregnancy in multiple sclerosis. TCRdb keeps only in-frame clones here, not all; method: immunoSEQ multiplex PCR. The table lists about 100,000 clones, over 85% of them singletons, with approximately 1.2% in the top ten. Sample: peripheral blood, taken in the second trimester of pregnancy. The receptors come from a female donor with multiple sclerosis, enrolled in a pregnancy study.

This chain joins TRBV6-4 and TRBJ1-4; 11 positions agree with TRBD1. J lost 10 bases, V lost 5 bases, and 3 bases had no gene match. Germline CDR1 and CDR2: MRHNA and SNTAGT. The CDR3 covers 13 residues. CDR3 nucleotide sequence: TGTGCCAGCAGTCCGGGACAGGGGGGAAAACTGTTTTTT. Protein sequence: CASSPGQGGKLFF.

The CDR3 nucleotides are TGTGCCAGTAATCTCCTAGCGATGAGCGGGGAGCTGTTTTTT. Residues: CASNLLAMSGELFF. The V call is TRBV19, the J call TRBJ2-2, with D maybe TRBD2 (6 bases). This CDR3 has 14 residues. Germline V lookup: CDR1 LNHDA, CDR2 SQIVND (reference sequence). Trimming left V 7 bases short and J 7 bases short, with 16 bases between.

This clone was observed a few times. The chain's CDR3 is CASSQERNTEAFF. The CDR3 region has the DNA TGTGCCAGCAGCCAAGAGAGGAACACTGAAGCTTTCTTT. This chain connects TRBV16 to TRBJ1-1, with unresolved D. This CDR3 spans 13 amino acids. Germline loops: CDR1 KGHSY, CDR2 FQNENV. V was shortened by 2 bases and J by 1 base, with 5 bases between the two germline ends.

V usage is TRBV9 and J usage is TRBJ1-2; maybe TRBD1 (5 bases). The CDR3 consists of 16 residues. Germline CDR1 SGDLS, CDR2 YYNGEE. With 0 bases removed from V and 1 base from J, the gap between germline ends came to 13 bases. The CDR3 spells CASSVAGQGFNYGYTF. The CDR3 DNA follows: TGTGCCAGCAGCGTAGCTGGTCAGGGTTTTAACTATGGCTACACCTTC.

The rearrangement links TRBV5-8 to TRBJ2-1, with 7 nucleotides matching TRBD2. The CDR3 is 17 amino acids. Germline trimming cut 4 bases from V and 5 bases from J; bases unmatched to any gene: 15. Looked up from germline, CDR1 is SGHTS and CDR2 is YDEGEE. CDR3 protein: CASSLTVGEGNHNEQFF. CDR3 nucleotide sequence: TGTGCCAGCAGCCTCACGGTGGGGGAGGGCAACCACAATGAGCAGTTCTTC.

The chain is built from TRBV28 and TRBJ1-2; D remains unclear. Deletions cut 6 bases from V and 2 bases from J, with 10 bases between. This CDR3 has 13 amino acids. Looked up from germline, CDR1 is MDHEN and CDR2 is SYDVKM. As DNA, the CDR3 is TGTGCCAGCAGGCGACACGAGAACTATGGCTACACCTTC. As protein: CASRRHENYGYTF.

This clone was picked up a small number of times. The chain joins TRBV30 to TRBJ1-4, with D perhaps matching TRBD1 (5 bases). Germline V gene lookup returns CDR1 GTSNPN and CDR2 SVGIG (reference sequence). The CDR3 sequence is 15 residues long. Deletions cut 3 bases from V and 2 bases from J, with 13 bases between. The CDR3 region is CAWSPWGGTNEKLFF. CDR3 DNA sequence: TGTGCCTGGAGCCCGTGGGGCGGCACTAATGAAAAACTGTTTTTT.

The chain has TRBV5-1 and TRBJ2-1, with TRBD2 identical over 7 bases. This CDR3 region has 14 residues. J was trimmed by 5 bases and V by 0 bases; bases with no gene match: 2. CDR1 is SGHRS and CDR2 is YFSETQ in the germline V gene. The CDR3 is CASSLAAGNNEQFF. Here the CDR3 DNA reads TGCGCCAGCAGCTTGGCAGCGGGAAACAATGAGCAGTTCTTC. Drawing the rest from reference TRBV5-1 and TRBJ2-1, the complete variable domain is KAGVTQTPRYLIKTRGQQVTLSCSPISGHRSVSWYQQTPGQGLQFLFEYFSETQRNKGNFPGRFSGRQFSNSRSEMNVSTLELGDSALYLCASSLAAGNNEQFFGPGTRLTVL.

CDR3 in amino acids: CASRGGAGTYEQYF. For the CDR3, the DNA is TGTGCCAGTAGAGGCGGAGCGGGGACCTACGAGCAGTACTTC. The V and J genes are TRBV19 and TRBJ2-7; the match to TRBD2 covers 7 bases. V gave up 6 bases and J gave up 2 bases; unmatched junction bases: 7. The CDR3 covers 14 residues. The germline gives CDR1 LNHDA, CDR2 SQIVND (reference sequence).

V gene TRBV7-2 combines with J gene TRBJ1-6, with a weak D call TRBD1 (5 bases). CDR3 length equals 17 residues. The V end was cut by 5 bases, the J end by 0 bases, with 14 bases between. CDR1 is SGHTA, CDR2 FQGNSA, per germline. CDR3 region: CASSPIQVRSYNSPLHF. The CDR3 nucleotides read TGTGCCAGCAGCCCCATACAGGTCCGCTCCTATAATTCACCCCTCCACTTT.

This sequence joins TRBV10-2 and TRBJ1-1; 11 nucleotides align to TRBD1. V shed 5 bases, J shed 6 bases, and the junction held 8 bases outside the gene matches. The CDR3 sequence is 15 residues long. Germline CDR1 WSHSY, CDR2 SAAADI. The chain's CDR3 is CASSPGTGGGSEAFF. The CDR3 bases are TGCGCCAGCAGTCCCGGGACAGGGGGAGGGTCTGAAGCTTTCTTT.

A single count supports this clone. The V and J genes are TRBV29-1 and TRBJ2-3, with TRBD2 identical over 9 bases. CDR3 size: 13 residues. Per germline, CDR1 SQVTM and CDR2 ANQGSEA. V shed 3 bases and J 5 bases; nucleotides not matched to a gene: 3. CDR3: CSVDLAGRDTQYF. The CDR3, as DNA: TGCAGCGTTGATCTAGCGGGGAGAGATACGCAGTATTTT.